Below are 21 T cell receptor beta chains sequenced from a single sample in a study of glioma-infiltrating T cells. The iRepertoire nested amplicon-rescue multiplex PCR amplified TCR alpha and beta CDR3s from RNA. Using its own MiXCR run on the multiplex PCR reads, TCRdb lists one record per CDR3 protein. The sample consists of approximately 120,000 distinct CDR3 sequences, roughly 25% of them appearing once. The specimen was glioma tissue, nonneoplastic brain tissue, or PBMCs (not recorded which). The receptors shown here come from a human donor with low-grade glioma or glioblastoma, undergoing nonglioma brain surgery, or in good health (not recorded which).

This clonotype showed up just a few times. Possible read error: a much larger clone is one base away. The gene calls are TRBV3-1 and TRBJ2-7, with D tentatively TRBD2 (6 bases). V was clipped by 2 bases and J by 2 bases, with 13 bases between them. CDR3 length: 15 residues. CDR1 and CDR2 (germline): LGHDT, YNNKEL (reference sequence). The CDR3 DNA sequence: TGTGCCAGCAGCCAAAGACCTAGCGCAACCTACGAGCAGTACTTC. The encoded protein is CASSQRPSATYEQYF.

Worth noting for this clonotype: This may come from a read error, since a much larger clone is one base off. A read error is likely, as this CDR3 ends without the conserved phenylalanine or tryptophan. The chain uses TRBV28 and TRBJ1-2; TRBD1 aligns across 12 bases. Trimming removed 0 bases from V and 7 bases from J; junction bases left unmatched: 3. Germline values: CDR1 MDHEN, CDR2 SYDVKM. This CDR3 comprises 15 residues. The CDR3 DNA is TGTGCCAGCAGTTTATGGGGACAGGGGGCCAGTGGCTACACCTTA. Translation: CASSLWGQGASGYTL.

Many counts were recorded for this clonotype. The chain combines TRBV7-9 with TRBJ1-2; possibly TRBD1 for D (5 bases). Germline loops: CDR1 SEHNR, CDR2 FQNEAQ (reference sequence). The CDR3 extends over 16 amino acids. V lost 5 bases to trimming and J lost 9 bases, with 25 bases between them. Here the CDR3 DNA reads TGTGCCAGCAGCCCGAAGACCGACAGCATAAGAACCAGCTACACCTTC. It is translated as CASSPKTDSIRTSYTF. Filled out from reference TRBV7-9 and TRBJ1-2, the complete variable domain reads DTGVSQNPRHKITKRGQNVTFRCDPISEHNRLYWYRQTLGQGPEFLTYFQNEAQLEKSRLLSDRFSAERPKGSFSTLEIQRTEQGDSAMYLCASSPKTDSIRTSYTFGSGTRLTVV.

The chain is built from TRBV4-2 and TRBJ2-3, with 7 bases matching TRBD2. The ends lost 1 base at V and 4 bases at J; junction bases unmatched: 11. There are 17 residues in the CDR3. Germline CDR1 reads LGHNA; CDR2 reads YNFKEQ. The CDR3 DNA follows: TGTGCCAGCAGCCAAGTCGGGCGGGAGAAGTGGGCAGATACGCAGTATTTT. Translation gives CASSQVGREKWADTQYF.

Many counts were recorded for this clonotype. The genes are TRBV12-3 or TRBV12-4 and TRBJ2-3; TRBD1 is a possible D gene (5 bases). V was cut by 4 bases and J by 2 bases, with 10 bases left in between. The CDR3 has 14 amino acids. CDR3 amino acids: CASSWGTITDTQYF. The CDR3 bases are TGTGCCAGCAGTTGGGGCACCATCACAGATACGCAGTATTTT.

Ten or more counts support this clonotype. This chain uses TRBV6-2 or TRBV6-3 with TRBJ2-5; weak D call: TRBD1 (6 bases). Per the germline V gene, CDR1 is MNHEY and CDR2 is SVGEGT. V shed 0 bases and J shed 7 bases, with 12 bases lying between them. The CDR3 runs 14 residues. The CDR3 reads CASSYSGAVGTQYF. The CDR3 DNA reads TGTGCCAGCAGTTACTCGGGGGCTGTCGGGACCCAGTACTTC.

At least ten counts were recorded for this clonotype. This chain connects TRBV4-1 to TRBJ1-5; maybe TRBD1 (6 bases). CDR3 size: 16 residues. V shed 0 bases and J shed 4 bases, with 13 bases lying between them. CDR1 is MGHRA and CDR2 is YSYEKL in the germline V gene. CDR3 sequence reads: CASSQERGGGNQPQHF. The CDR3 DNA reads TGCGCCAGCAGCCAAGAAAGGGGGGGAGGTAATCAGCCCCAGCATTTT.

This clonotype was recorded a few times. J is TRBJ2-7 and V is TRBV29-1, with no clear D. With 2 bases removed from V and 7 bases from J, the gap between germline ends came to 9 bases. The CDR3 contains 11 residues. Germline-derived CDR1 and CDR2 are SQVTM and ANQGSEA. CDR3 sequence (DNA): TGCAGCGTTGAATTTGTGGGAGAGCAGTACTTC. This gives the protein CSVEFVGEQYF.

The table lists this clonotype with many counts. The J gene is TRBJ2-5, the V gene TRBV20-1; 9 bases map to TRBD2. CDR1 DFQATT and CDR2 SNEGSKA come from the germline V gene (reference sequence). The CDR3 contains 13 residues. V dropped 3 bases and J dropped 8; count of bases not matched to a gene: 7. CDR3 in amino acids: CSASPSGKPTQYF. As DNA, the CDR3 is TGCAGTGCTAGTCCTAGCGGGAAACCCACCCAGTACTTC.

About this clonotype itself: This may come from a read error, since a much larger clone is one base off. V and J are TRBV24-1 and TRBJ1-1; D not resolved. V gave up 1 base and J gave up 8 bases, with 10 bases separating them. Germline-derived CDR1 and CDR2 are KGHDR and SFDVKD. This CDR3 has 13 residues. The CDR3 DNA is TGTGCCACCAGTGATTTTGTGGGGTCGGAAGCTTTCTTT. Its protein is CATSDFVGSEAFF.

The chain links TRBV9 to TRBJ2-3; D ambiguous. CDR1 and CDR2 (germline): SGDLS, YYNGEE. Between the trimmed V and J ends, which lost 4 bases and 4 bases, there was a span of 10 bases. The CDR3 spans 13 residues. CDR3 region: CASSLSPSDTQYF. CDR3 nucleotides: TGTGCCAGCAGCCTTAGTCCCTCAGATACGCAGTATTTT.

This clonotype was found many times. The CDR3: CASSETGESYEQYF. The DNA of the CDR3 is TGTGCCAGCAGTGAAACAGGCGAGTCCTACGAGCAGTACTTC. V usage is TRBV6-1 and J usage is TRBJ2-7; a weak D match, TRBD1 (5 bases). The V end was cut by 2 bases, the J end by 1 base, with 9 bases between. CDR1 MNHNS and CDR2 SASEGT come from the germline V gene. The CDR3 is 14 amino acids.

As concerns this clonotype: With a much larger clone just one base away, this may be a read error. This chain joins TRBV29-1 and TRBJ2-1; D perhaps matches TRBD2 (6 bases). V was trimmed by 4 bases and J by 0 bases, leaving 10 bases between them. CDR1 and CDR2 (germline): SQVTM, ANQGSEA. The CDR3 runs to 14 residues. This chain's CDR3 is CSVGRGYSYNEQFF. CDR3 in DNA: TGCAGCGTTGGCCGGGGGTACTCCTACAATGAGCAGTTCTTC.

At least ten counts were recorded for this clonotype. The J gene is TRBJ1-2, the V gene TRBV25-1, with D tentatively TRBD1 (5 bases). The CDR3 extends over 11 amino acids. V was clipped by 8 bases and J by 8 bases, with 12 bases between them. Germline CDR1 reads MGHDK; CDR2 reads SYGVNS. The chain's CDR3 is CASRSGGGYTF. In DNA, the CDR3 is TGTGCCAGCCGAAGCGGGGGGGGCTACACCTTC.

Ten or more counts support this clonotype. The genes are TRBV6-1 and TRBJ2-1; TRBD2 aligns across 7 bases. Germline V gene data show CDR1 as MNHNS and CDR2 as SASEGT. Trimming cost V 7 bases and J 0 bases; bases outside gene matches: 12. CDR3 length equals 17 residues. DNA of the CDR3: TGTGCCAGCACAAATTTAAGGGGCGGGAGCTCCTACAATGAGCAGTTCTTC. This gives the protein CASTNLRGGSSYNEQFF.

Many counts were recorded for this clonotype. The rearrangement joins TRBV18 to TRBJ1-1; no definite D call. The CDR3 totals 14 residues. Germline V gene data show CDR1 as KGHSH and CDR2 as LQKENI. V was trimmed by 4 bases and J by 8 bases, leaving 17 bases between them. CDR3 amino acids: CASSLLKNFYEAFF. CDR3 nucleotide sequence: TGTGCCAGCTCACTTCTTAAGAACTTCTACGAAGCTTTCTTT.

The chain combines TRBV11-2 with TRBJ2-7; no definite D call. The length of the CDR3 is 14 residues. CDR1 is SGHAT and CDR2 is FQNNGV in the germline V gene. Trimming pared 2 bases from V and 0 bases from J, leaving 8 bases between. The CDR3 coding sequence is TGTGCCAGCAGCTTAAACGCAGTCTCCTACGAGCAGTACTTC. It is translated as CASSLNAVSYEQYF.

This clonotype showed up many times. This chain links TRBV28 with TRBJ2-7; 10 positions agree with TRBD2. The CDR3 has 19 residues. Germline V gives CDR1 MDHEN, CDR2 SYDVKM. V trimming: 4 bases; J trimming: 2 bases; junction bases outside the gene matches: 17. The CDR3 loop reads CASSWDTSGNTTGTYEQYF. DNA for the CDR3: TGTGCCAGCAGTTGGGATACTAGCGGGAACACTACTGGCACCTACGAGCAGTACTTC.

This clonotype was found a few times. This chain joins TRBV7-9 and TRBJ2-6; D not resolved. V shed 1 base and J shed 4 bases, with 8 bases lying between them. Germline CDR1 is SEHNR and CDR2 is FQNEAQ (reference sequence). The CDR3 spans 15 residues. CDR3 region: CASSLGTPGANVLTF. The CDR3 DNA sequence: TGTGCCAGCAGCTTAGGGACCCCGGGGGCCAACGTCCTGACTTTC. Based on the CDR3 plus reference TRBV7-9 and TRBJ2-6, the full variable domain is DTGVSQNPRHKITKRGQNVTFRCDPISEHNRLYWYRQTLGQGPEFLTYFQNEAQLEKSRLLSDRFSAERPKGSFSTLEIQRTEQGDSAMYLCASSLGTPGANVLTFGAGSRLTVL.

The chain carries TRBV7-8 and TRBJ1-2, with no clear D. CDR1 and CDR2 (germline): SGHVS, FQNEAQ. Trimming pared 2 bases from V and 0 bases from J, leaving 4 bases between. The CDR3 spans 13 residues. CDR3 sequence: CASSLYPNYGYTF. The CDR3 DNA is TGTGCCAGCAGCTTATATCCTAACTATGGCTACACCTTC. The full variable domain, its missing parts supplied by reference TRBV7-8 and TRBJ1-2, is GAGVSQSPRYKVAKRGQDVALRCDPISGHVSLFWYQQALGQGPEFLTYFQNEAQLDKSGLPSDRFFAERPEGSVSTLKIQRTQQEDSAVYLCASSLYPNYGYTFGSGTRLTVV.

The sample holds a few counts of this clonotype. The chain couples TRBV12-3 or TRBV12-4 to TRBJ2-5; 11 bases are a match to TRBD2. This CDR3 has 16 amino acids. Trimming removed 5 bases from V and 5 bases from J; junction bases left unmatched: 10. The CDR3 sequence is CASSPPLAGGFETQYF. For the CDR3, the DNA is TGTGCCAGCAGTCCTCCCCTAGCGGGAGGATTCGAGACCCAGTACTTC.